The rows below give T cell receptor delta chains drawn from one sample of a study of Vδ1+ human thymocytes. TCRdb processed the multiplex PCR reads again with the CATT caller. This sample yields under 25,000 delta-chain clones, of which 25% to 30% are seen a single time; 1.5% to 2% belongs to the top ten. Sequenced: Vdelta1+ gamma-delta thymocytes from the thymus. These receptor sequences come from a boy younger than two who had congenital heart surgery. The CDR3 runs from the conserved cysteine through the conserved F or W. The order of the fields is V gene, J gene, CDR3 protein.

>TRDV1|TRDJ1
CALGEPRRPGGPYTDKLIF
>TRDV1|TRDJ1
CALGENGLSGNHDKLIF
>TRDV1|TRDJ1
CALGELHAPPGIPFGYTDKLIF
>TRDV1|TRDJ1
CALGESALPGPTLGGSDKLIF
>TRDV1|TRDJ1
CALGETLPGGIRYTDKLIF
>TRDV1|TRDJ1
CALGELTSSTPYTDKLIF
>TRDV1|TRDJ1
CALGELDPGGGYASDKLIF
>TRDV1|TRDJ1
CALGGGPFSYKGLGTHTDKLIF
>TRDV1|TRDJ1
CALGNDWGSLRARPYTDKLIF
>TRDV1|TRDJ1
CALGTPTLLRGGDKLIF
>TRDV1|TRDJ1
CALGDHQGLQGGDKLIF
>TRDV1|TRDJ1
CALGTPVGLRRGGSCDKLIF
>TRDV1|TRDJ1
CALGELADVHLGDKLIF
>TRDV1|TRDJ1
CALGQQASFLRMGGTKHPYTDKLIF
>TRDV1|TRDJ1
CALGPAGVGYAPDKLIF
>TRDV1|TRDJ1
CALGARLGYRPKGKLIF
>TRDV1|TRDJ1
CALGELTTWGFSGGSGKLIF
>TRDV1|TRDJ1
CALGDPHPSYGLILGDTKYTDKLIF
>TRDV1|TRDJ1
CALGEPNWGIKYTDKLIF
>TRDV1|TRDJ1
CALGESHVLGPNTDKLIF
>TRDV1|TRDJ1
CALGETFLRKVLGAKLIF
>TRDV1|TRDJ1
CALGESLPTPTGGLYTDKLIF
>TRDV1|TRDJ1
CALGEPSERWPYTDKLIF
>TRDV1|TRDJ1
CALGGCPTTWLGVPPTDKLIF
>TRDV1|TRDJ1
CALGELAFQVPGTTGLIF
>TRDV1|TRDJ1
CALGELAPLPTPYCYTDKLIF
>TRDV1|TRDJ1
CALGEPIPPTTEDWGIPTDKLIF
>TRDV1|TRDJ1
CALGERIPTAPLHGTDKLIF
>TRDV1|TRDJ2
CALGELAVRVAQLFF
>TRDV1|TRDJ1
CALGFGDLFDQLIF
>TRDV1|TRDJ1
CALGEHSPPGWGRYTDKLIF
>TRDV1|TRDJ1
CALGECPGIPLDKLIF
>TRDV1|TRDJ1
CALGEPLGWGIRGNDKLIF
>TRDV1|TRDJ1
CALGTSFPLGVLSTDKLIF
>TRDV1|TRDJ1
CALGEIRPGGWGSDKLIF